Here is one T cell receptor (beta chain) with its context. Enrolled through a virtual design, the participants were between 18 and 89 years of age and came from fewer than 30 US areas. Self-reported history from a screening survey and questionnaire set each donor's cohort. Cohort 3 recovery required two negative PCRs, clearance, or symptom resolution. The data derive from a study of blood T cell repertoires in COVID-19. V lost 8 bases and J lost 5, with 12 bases in between. The CDR3 runs to 13 residues. Per germline, CDR1 KGHDR and CDR2 SFDVKD. Here immunoSEQ multiplex PCR was the method, and the copy in TCRdb shows in-frame clones only, minus some. Of 170,000 or so clones in the sample, roughly 84% are singletons; the top ten hold about 6.5%.

Sequencing input: PBMCs or T cells enriched from blood (not recorded which). This receptor was taken from a woman aged 50 to 65 who had recovered from COVID-19. The chain recombines TRBV24-1 with TRBJ1-5; D perhaps matches TRBD1 (5 bases). This CDR3 reads CATTQGGDQPQHF. Here the CDR3 DNA reads TGTGCCACCACCCAGGGAGGGGATCAGCCCCAGCATTTT.